Listed below are T cell receptor beta chains from one sample, sequenced in a study of blood T cell repertoires in COVID-19. The protocol was immunoSEQ multiplex PCR, while the TCRdb copy is restricted to in-frame clones and leaves out a portion. The data show 350,000 to 450,000 clones, around nine tenths seen once. The sequenced sample consisted of peripheral blood. These receptor sequences come from a human donor in a cohort sampled during active COVID-19. The conserved cysteine and the conserved F or W are not part of the CDR3 here.

cdr3_aa	cdr3_length	v_call	j_call
ASSLGHRSGSYNEQF	15	TRBV27	TRBJ2-1
ASSRSGAPDNEQF	13	TRBV4-2	TRBJ2-1
ASTDVSAARDTQH	13	TRBV19	TRBJ1-5
ASSLRGGDPKLF	12	TRBV5-1	TRBJ1-4
ASRADRGVFNEQF	13	TRBV11-1	TRBJ2-1
AWSVTGNNSPLH	12	TRBV30	TRBJ1-6
ASRLLGQGGWEQY	13	TRBV28	TRBJ2-7
ASSQDRGYGYT	11	TRBV3-1/TRBV3-2	TRBJ1-2
ASSQKSGSTYNEQF	14	TRBV4-2	TRBJ2-1
SVGGGRSYEQY	11	TRBV29-1	TRBJ2-7
AWIDRVGYGYT	11	TRBV30	TRBJ1-2
AQKGGANEETQY	12	TRBV30	TRBJ2-5
ASSPFAVVTGKPLH	14	TRBV5-6	TRBJ1-6
ASSWESGETQY	11	TRBV5-1	TRBJ2-5
ASSSNGVYEQY	11	TRBV5-1	TRBJ2-7
ASADSDRQYEQY	12	TRBV19	TRBJ2-7
ASSLGLAGQETQY	13	TRBV5-1	TRBJ2-5
ASSVRWGPNNEQF	13	TRBV3-1/TRBV3-2	TRBJ2-1
ASSQARSGTGETEAF	15	TRBV4-1	TRBJ1-1
AWASGGQETQY	11	TRBV30	TRBJ2-5
ASSLGQGLNTEAF	13	TRBV7-9	TRBJ1-1
ASSATSRGGNSDTQY	15	TRBV6-1	TRBJ2-3
ASSLQSGPYEQY	12	TRBV7-8	TRBJ2-7
ASSPRGGVNTEAF	13	TRBV19	TRBJ1-1
ASSIAVNTEAF	11	TRBV19	TRBJ1-1
ASSLARENQPQH	12	TRBV7-8	TRBJ1-5
ASSGLAGETQY	11	TRBV18	TRBJ2-5
ASSPWPGGLSTEAF	14	TRBV19	TRBJ1-1
ASSRGRNQPQH	11	TRBV12-3/TRBV12-4	TRBJ1-5
ASRLSTGSDTEAF	13	TRBV5-5	TRBJ1-1
ASNRGDLADTQY	12	TRBV6-5	TRBJ2-3
ASSSRGYT	8	TRBV25-1	TRBJ1-2
ASSPGLADIGELF	13	TRBV11-3	TRBJ2-2
ASSEYAGARLF	11	TRBV25-1	TRBJ1-4
ASSLRQGVDNEQF	13	TRBV7-2	TRBJ2-1
ASSLGLLVDTEAF	13	TRBV18	TRBJ1-1
ASSPPRGGGYEQY	13	TRBV18	TRBJ2-7
ASSPSTGTYNEQF	13	TRBV27	TRBJ2-1
SVGTGLQETQY	11	TRBV29-1	TRBJ2-5
SAARDRGEQY	10	TRBV29-1	TRBJ2-7
ASSTRAGRGGEQF	13	TRBV7-9	TRBJ2-1
ASSPTSGTGRNEQF	14	TRBV18	TRBJ2-1
AWRGTSNTEAF	11	TRBV30	TRBJ1-1
AISSLAFLNEQF	12	TRBV10-3	TRBJ2-1
ASSLVGGQFGQPQH	14	TRBV7-2	TRBJ1-5
ASSLISGRTYNEQF	14	TRBV27	TRBJ2-1
ASSIVQGTEQY	11	TRBV19	TRBJ2-7
ASSPRTGAGDTGELF	15	TRBV7-3	TRBJ2-2
AGRGSPSGQPQH	12	TRBV2	TRBJ1-5
ASSLVEDGYT	10	TRBV28	TRBJ1-2
ASSLNRFGQRLDYEQY	16	TRBV5-6	TRBJ2-7
ASSQDRVGSYGYT	13	TRBV3-1/TRBV3-2	TRBJ1-2
ASNSAGTGVVEQY	13	TRBV28	TRBJ2-7
ASSIAGGSPSRY	12	TRBV27	TRBJ2-3
ASSLEMGRQSNEKLF	15	TRBV7-9	TRBJ1-4